Sequencing of this TCR beta chain was carried out in a study of identical twins. Broader study findings: Twins shared out-of-frame alpha sequences with excess low generation probability.

All donors were healthy Caucasians. TCRdb independently ran MiXCR on the 5' RACE reads; one entry per CDR3 protein. The sample includes some 710,000 distinct CDR3 sequences, roughly 6% of them seen just once. Regarding this clonotype: Its antigen is not identified.

V shed 7 bases and J 6 bases; nucleotides not matched to a gene: 7. Germline assignment: CDR1 MNHNS and CDR2 SASEGT. The CDR3 runs to 14 residues. The sample taken for sequencing was naive T cells sorted from blood. This clonotype was sampled from a man aged 18 to 30 in good health. The chain is built from TRBV6-1 and TRBJ2-7, with TRBD1 matching over 12 bases. The CDR3: CASTPGQGAREQYF. The CDR3 DNA is TGTGCCAGCACCCCGGGACAGGGGGCGCGCGAGCAGTACTTC.